This T cell receptor (beta chain) is drawn from a study of control samples from healthy donors and cancer patients. Profiled with immunoSEQ multiplex PCR; TCRdb holds only in-frame clones, not every one. The table has some 20,000 clones, around 83% seen once. J lost 4 bases, V lost 5 bases, and 6 bases had no gene match. CDR1 is SGHTA and CDR2 is FQGTGA in the germline V gene. This CDR3 spans 14 amino acids. The chain employs TRBV7-3 and TRBJ2-3; 7 bases match TRBD2. The receptor was derived from a man aged 55 to 69 with head and neck cancer. The sample taken for sequencing was PBMCs. CDR3 in amino acids: CASSPSGGPDTQYF. Here the CDR3 DNA reads TGTGCCAGCAGCCCCTCGGGAGGCCCAGATACGCAGTATTTT.